Below are 26 T cell receptor beta chains sequenced from a single sample in a study of ipilimumab plus nivolumab after autologous stem cell transplantation. Measured with immunoSEQ multiplex PCR; TCRdb has only the in-frame clones, and not every one. This table has about 18,000 clones, approximately 80% appearing once. This specimen was PBMCs, taken in a trial of ipilimumab plus nivolumab as post-transplant consolidation. These receptors all stem from a male donor with diffuse large B-cell lymphoma.

This clone was seen a handful of times. The gene calls are TRBV5-1 and TRBJ1-1; D may be TRBD1 (5 bases). Trimming removed 0 bases from V and 4 bases from J, with 10 bases in between. The V gene's germline CDR1 is SGHRS and CDR2 YFSETQ. This CDR3 is built from 14 residues. CDR3 DNA sequence: TGCGCCAGCAGCTTGGGGGCAGGGAGCACTGAAGCTTTCTTT. As protein: CASSLGAGSTEAFF.

The table lists this clone with a few counts. This chain uses TRBV5-1 with TRBJ2-1, with D maybe TRBD2 (5 bases). Germline V CDR1 and CDR2: SGHRS, YFSETQ. The CDR3 totals 15 residues. V dropped 4 bases and J dropped 5 bases, with 16 bases sitting between them. The CDR3 bases are TGCGCCAGCAGCCCCCACGCTGGGAGAAACAATGAGCAGTTCTTC. Its translation is CASSPHAGRNNEQFF. The full variable domain, completed using reference TRBV5-1 and TRBJ2-1, is KAGVTQTPRYLIKTRGQQVTLSCSPISGHRSVSWYQQTPGQGLQFLFEYFSETQRNKGNFPGRFSGRQFSNSRSEMNVSTLELGDSALYLCASSPHAGRNNEQFFGPGTRLTVL.

V is TRBV5-1 and J is TRBJ1-2; possible D gene TRBD1, 5 bases. From germline, CDR1 is SGHRS and CDR2 YFSETQ. CDR3 size: 13 residues. V dropped 6 bases and J dropped 4 bases, with 13 bases sitting between them. This CDR3 is CASKGDLGYGYTF. The CDR3 DNA follows: TGCGCCAGCAAAGGGGACCTGGGCTATGGCTACACCTTC.

DNA for the CDR3: TGTGCCAGCAGCGGGGGTACAGGGTACGAGCAGTACTTC. Translating gives CASSGGTGYEQYF. This chain connects TRBV5-3 to TRBJ2-7; 8 bases align to TRBD2. TRBV5-3 is sorted into the ORF group, with uncertain function. J gave up 4 bases and V 8 bases, and 8 bases lay outside the gene matches. There are 13 residues in the CDR3.

This clone was recorded a few times. The chain employs TRBV6-5 and TRBJ1-6; no firm D call. The CDR3 runs to 16 residues. The ends were cut back, 0 bases at V and 5 bases at J, with 11 bases in the middle. CDR1 is MNHEY and CDR2 is SVGAGI in the germline V gene. The CDR3 sequence is CASSYSKGRDNSPLHF. The CDR3 coding sequence is TGTGCCAGCAGTTACTCGAAAGGGCGGGATAATTCACCCCTCCACTTT.

This chain links TRBV5-4 with TRBJ2-2, with 11 bases aligning to TRBD1. The CDR3 has 14 residues. Germline trimming cut 3 bases from V and 6 bases from J; bases unmatched to any gene: 1. Germline lookup yields CDR1 SGHNT and CDR2 YYREEE (reference sequence). For the CDR3, the DNA is TGTGCCAGCAGCTGGGACAGGGGGGCCGGGGAGCTGTTTTTT. This translates into CASSWDRGAGELFF.

The rearrangement joins TRBV7-9 to TRBJ1-2, with D perhaps matching TRBD1 (5 bases). The V end lost 5 bases, the J end lost 0 bases, and 13 bases lay between the germline ends. Germline CDR1 is SEHNR and CDR2 is FQNEAQ (reference sequence). The CDR3 is 15 amino acids. The DNA for the CDR3 is TGTGCCAGCAGCCCACACAGGACCTCTAACTATGGCTACACCTTC. Encoded protein: CASSPHRTSNYGYTF. The full variable domain, in which reference TRBV7-9 and TRBJ1-2 provide the parts outside the CDR3, is DTGVSQNPRHKITKRGQNVTFRCDPISEHNRLYWYRQTLGQGPEFLTYFQNEAQLEKSRLLSDRFSAERPKGSFSTLEIQRTEQGDSAMYLCASSPHRTSNYGYTFGSGTRLTVV.

This clone was picked up a small number of times. The chain has TRBV27 and TRBJ2-7; 9 bases match TRBD1. Germline CDR1 MNHEY, CDR2 SMNVEV (reference sequence). V trimming: 7 bases; J trimming: 1 base; junction bases outside the gene matches: 8. The CDR3 loop spans 15 amino acids. This chain's CDR3 is CASTKTDRGSYEQYF. The CDR3 DNA follows: TGTGCCAGCACAAAAACGGACAGGGGATCCTACGAGCAGTACTTC.

This clone was counted a few times. This chain uses TRBV4-1 with TRBJ2-3; 10 bases map to TRBD2. CDR1 is MGHRA and CDR2 is YSYEKL in the germline V gene. The V gene end was trimmed by 4 bases and the J gene end by 2 bases; junction bases not matched to a gene: 6. There are 16 residues in the CDR3. For the CDR3, the DNA is TGCGCCAGCAGCCGCAATAGCGGGGGGACCACAGATACGCAGTATTTT. The encoded protein is CASSRNSGGTTDTQYF.

The rearrangement joins TRBV5-1 to TRBJ1-4; 7 nucleotides align to TRBD1. This CDR3 has 14 residues. V shed 4 bases, J shed 8 bases, and the junction held 8 bases outside the gene matches. The germline CDR1 and CDR2 sequences are SGHRS and YFSETQ. The CDR3 DNA reads as TGCGCCAGCAGCACGCGGACAGGTGGCGAAAAACTGTTTTTT. It translates to CASSTRTGGEKLFF.

A few counts support this clone. Different DNA sequences within this sample yield the same CDR3. The chain links TRBV4-3 to TRBJ1-2; TRBD1 might be the D (5 bases). V gave up 4 bases and J gave up 1 base, with 10 bases separating them. CDR3 length: 14 residues. CDR1 LGHNA and CDR2 YSLEER come from the germline V gene. The CDR3 reads CASSPGTDNYGYTF. The CDR3 nucleotides read TGCGCCAGCAGCCCCGGGACGGATAACTATGGCTACACCTTC.

In its sample, this clone ranks as medium-sized (0.01 to 0.1%). The V call is TRBV11-3, the J call TRBJ2-3, with 9 nucleotides matching TRBD2. This CDR3 spans 16 amino acids. Germline V lookup: CDR1 SGHNT, CDR2 YENEEA. V lost 10 bases to trimming and J lost 1 base; unmatched junction nucleotides: 12. CDR3 coding DNA: TGTGCCACGCGACTCGGAGTAGCGGGGGGCACAGATACGCAGTATTTT. Translated, it gives CATRLGVAGGTDTQYF. Based on the CDR3 plus reference TRBV11-3 and TRBJ2-3, the full variable domain is EAGVVQSPRYKIIEKKQPVAFWCNPISGHNTLYWYLQNLGQGPELLIRYENEEAVDDSQLPKDRFSAERLKGVDSTLKIQPAELGDSAVYLCATRLGVAGGTDTQYFGPGTRLTVL.

This sequence joins TRBV6-1 and TRBJ2-7; 9 bases fit TRBD1. The junction had 6 bases not matched to a gene; V was cut back by 1 base and J by 5 bases. The length of the CDR3 is 15 residues. From germline, CDR1 is MNHNS and CDR2 SASEGT. The CDR3, as DNA: TGTGCCAGCAGTGAAGTGGGGACAGGGCAACACGAGCAGTACTTC. Its translation: CASSEVGTGQHEQYF.

The CDR3 nucleotides read TGCGCCAGCAGCCAGGGCGGTGAGCAGTTCTTC. It codes for CASSQGGEQFF. The rearrangement uses TRBV4-1 and TRBJ2-1; D is ambiguous. V lost 3 bases and J 9 bases, leaving 6 bases between the germline ends. The V gene's germline CDR1 is MGHRA and CDR2 YSYEKL. The CDR3 runs 11 residues.

The V call is TRBV6-1, the J call TRBJ1-5; tentatively, D is TRBD1 (5 bases). Trimming took 5 bases from V and 3 from J, leaving 14 bases between them. Germline V gives CDR1 MNHNS, CDR2 SASEGT. This CDR3 has 15 amino acids. CDR3 protein: CASSQTWDLNQPQHF. The DNA for the CDR3 is TGTGCCAGCAGTCAGACTTGGGACCTCAATCAGCCCCAGCATTTT.

CDR3 in DNA: TGTGCCAGCAGTCCTCGGACAGGCTCGACTGAAGCTTTCTTT. Its protein product is CASSPRTGSTEAFF. V usage is TRBV5-6 and J usage is TRBJ1-1; the match to TRBD1 covers 7 bases. Germline loops: CDR1 SGHDT, CDR2 YYEEEE. With 5 bases clipped from V and 5 bases from J, the junction kept 9 bases outside the gene matches. The CDR3 is 14 amino acids.

By sample fraction, this clone is medium-sized. The chain couples TRBV27 to TRBJ2-7, with 8 bases matching TRBD1. This CDR3 region has 15 residues. CDR1 MNHEY and CDR2 SMNVEV come from the germline V gene (reference sequence). Trimming removed 10 bases from V and 3 bases from J; junction bases left unmatched: 14. The CDR3, as DNA: TGTGCCAACTCCCGTGGGGACAGGACTTACTACGAGCAGTACTTC. It codes for CANSRGDRTYYEQYF.

CDR3 amino acids: CASSQGLTSPYEQYF. The CDR3 nucleotides are TGCGCCAGCAGCCAAGGACTCACATCCCCCTACGAGCAGTACTTC. This sequence joins TRBV4-3 and TRBJ2-7, with D unclear. V was clipped by 1 base and J by 2 bases, with 12 bases between them. CDR1 LGHNA and CDR2 YSLEER come from the germline V gene. The CDR3 consists of 15 residues.

This chain connects TRBV6-5 to TRBJ2-2; 9 nucleotides match TRBD2. The CDR3 has 15 amino acids. V was clipped by 7 bases and J by 1 base; unmatched bases: 4. Germline V gene data show CDR1 as MNHEY and CDR2 as SVGAGI. This CDR3 reads CASIPAGGNTGELFF. The DNA of the CDR3 is TGTGCCAGCATTCCAGCGGGGGGGAACACCGGGGAGCTGTTTTTT.

This chain joins TRBV4-1 and TRBJ1-2, with D perhaps matching TRBD1 (5 bases). Deletions cut 3 bases from V and 1 base from J, with 21 bases between. The CDR3 contains 18 residues. Germline lookup yields CDR1 MGHRA and CDR2 YSYEKL. CDR3 loop: CASSQLLGQGLFNYGYTF. Here the CDR3 DNA reads TGCGCCAGCAGCCAGCTTCTGGGCCAGGGTTTATTTAACTATGGCTACACCTTC.

The chain couples TRBV5-1 to TRBJ2-7; TRBD1 matches 7 bases. V lost 4 bases and J lost 2; bases outside the gene matches: 9. This CDR3 contains 15 residues. Germline CDR1 reads SGHRS; CDR2 reads YFSETQ. This CDR3 reads CASSLDPGGPYEQYF. CDR3 nucleotide sequence: TGCGCCAGCAGCCTCGATCCAGGGGGTCCCTACGAGCAGTACTTC.

CDR3 bases: TGCAGCGCCGGGGGGGACGGCCTGAACACTGAAGCTTTCTTT. It translates to CSAGGDGLNTEAFF. The V gene is TRBV29-1, the J gene TRBJ1-1; tentative D call: TRBD1 (5 bases). The CDR3 contains 14 residues. Germline CDR1 SQVTM, CDR2 ANQGSEA. The ends were cut back, 7 bases at V and 0 bases at J, with 15 bases in the middle.

The chain carries TRBV11-2 and TRBJ2-7; 8 bases match TRBD2. This CDR3 comprises 15 residues. The V gene end was trimmed by 0 bases and the J gene end by 3 bases; junction bases not matched to a gene: 4. Germline V gives CDR1 SGHAT, CDR2 FQNNGV. The CDR3 loop reads CASSLEGSGIYEQYF. CDR3 sequence (DNA): TGTGCCAGCAGCTTAGAGGGTAGCGGGATCTACGAGCAGTACTTC.

V usage is TRBV2 and J usage is TRBJ2-5, with D possibly being TRBD2 (5 bases). Between the trimmed V and J ends, which lost 5 bases and 2 bases, there was a span of 12 bases. Germline lookup yields CDR1 SNHLY and CDR2 FYNNEI. The CDR3 spans 14 residues. The CDR3 DNA sequence: TGTGCCAGCAGTCTGGGCGGGCAGCAAGAGACCCAGTACTTC. Its translation is CASSLGGQQETQYF.

The chain joins TRBV6-5 to TRBJ1-4, with 7 nucleotides matching TRBD1. There are 15 residues in the CDR3. Germline values: CDR1 MNHEY, CDR2 SVGAGI. Trimming cost V 5 bases and J 2 bases; bases outside gene matches: 5. This CDR3 reads CASSPTGDTNEKLFF. CDR3 bases: TGTGCCAGCAGTCCCACAGGGGATACTAATGAAAAACTGTTTTTT.

J is TRBJ1-1 and V is TRBV5-1; D might be TRBD1 (5 bases). CDR3 length equals 15 residues. V was trimmed by 0 bases and J by 0 bases, leaving 9 bases between them. Germline V gene data show CDR1 as SGHRS and CDR2 as YFSETQ. The CDR3 is CASSLGGPMNTEAFF. DNA for the CDR3: TGCGCCAGCAGCTTGGGGGGACCAATGAACACTGAAGCTTTCTTT.